This is a list of T cell receptor beta chains from one sample in a study of T cells in tumors after PD-1 blockade. TCRdb keeps only in-frame clones here, not all; method: immunoSEQ multiplex PCR. The repertoire holds 30,000 to 40,000 clones, roughly 78% seen once, with under 40% in the top ten. The sample here was PBMCs, taken before anti-PD-1 treatment. All receptors derive from a human donor with basal cell carcinoma. Each CDR3 is given with its conserved first and last residue. The D gene is left open where the match is weak. Only part of the rows carry a size: once, few, many, or a class if the clone is expanded.

V gene: TRBV11-1
clone size: NA
D gene: TRBD2
J gene: TRBJ2-7
CDR3 DNA: TGTGCCAGCAGCGAGGGACTAGCGGGCGAGTACGAGCAGTACTTC
CDR3 protein: CASSEGLAGEYEQYF

V gene: TRBV3-1/TRBV3-2
clone size: NA
D gene: NA
J gene: TRBJ1-6
CDR3 DNA: TGTGCCAGCAGCCAAAGTACTAATTCACCCCTCCACTTT
CDR3 protein: CASSQSTNSPLHF

V gene: TRBV11-2
clone size: NA
D gene: NA
J gene: TRBJ2-3
CDR3 DNA: TGTGCCAGCAGCTTAAGAGGCGGGGGCAGCAAGCACACAGATACGCAGTATTTT
CDR3 protein: CASSLRGGGSKHTDTQYF

V gene: TRBV10-3
clone size: NA
D gene: NA
J gene: TRBJ2-6
CDR3 DNA: TGTGCCATCAGTGAGTCGAAGGGAGCTGGGGCCAACGTCCTGACTTTC
CDR3 protein: CAISESKGAGANVLTF

V gene: TRBV6-6
clone size: NA
D gene: NA
J gene: TRBJ1-1
CDR3 DNA: TGTGCCAGCAGTTACGGGGGGGGGAACACTGAAGCTTTCTTT
CDR3 protein: CASSYGGGNTEAFF

V gene: TRBV30
clone size: NA
D gene: NA
J gene: TRBJ1-6
CDR3 DNA: TGTGCCTGGAAAGGCGAACCTCGTTATAATTCACCCCTCCACTTT
CDR3 protein: CAWKGEPRYNSPLHF

V gene: TRBV19
clone size: few
D gene: NA
J gene: TRBJ1-2
CDR3 DNA: TGTGCCAGTAGTATGAGGGACTATGGCTACACCTTC
CDR3 protein: CASSMRDYGYTF

V gene: TRBV7-2
clone size: NA
D gene: NA
J gene: TRBJ1-5
CDR3 DNA: TGTGCCAGCAGCTTAGCGGCGGATCAGCCCCAGCATTTT
CDR3 protein: CASSLAADQPQHF

V gene: TRBV18
clone size: NA
D gene: TRBD1
J gene: TRBJ1-1
CDR3 DNA: TGTGCCAGCTCACCACTGTCACAGGGGGGACGCACTGAAGCTTTCTTT
CDR3 protein: CASSPLSQGGRTEAFF

V gene: TRBV27
clone size: NA
D gene: NA
J gene: TRBJ2-3
CDR3 DNA: TGTGCCAGCAGCTACGGGGGTCCCAGAGATACGCAGTATTTT
CDR3 protein: CASSYGGPRDTQYF

V gene: TRBV19
clone size: NA
D gene: NA
J gene: TRBJ2-2
CDR3 DNA: TGTGCCAGTAGTGCTCTACAGGGCGGGGAGCTGTTTTTT
CDR3 protein: CASSALQGGELFF

V gene: TRBV7-2
clone size: NA
D gene: TRBD1
J gene: TRBJ2-7
CDR3 DNA: TGTGCCAGCAGCTCGACAGGGGGCGCGTACGAGCAGTACTTC
CDR3 protein: CASSSTGGAYEQYF

V gene: TRBV7-9
clone size: NA
D gene: NA
J gene: TRBJ2-1
CDR3 DNA: TGTGCCAGCAAGCGGGCCGACTACAATGAGCAGTTCTTC
CDR3 protein: CASKRADYNEQFF

V gene: TRBV24-1
clone size: NA
D gene: NA
J gene: TRBJ2-3
CDR3 DNA: TGTGCCACCAGTGACCCGCCCCCGAATACGCAGTATTTT
CDR3 protein: CATSDPPPNTQYF

V gene: TRBV3-1/TRBV3-2
clone size: NA
D gene: NA
J gene: TRBJ2-1
CDR3 DNA: TGTGCCAGCAGCCTGCAGTACAATGAGCAGTTCTTC
CDR3 protein: CASSLQYNEQFF

V gene: TRBV6-2/TRBV6-3
clone size: NA
D gene: TRBD1
J gene: TRBJ1-5
CDR3 DNA: TGTGCCAGCAGTTACGGACAGGGGTTTCGGCAGCCCCAGCATTTT
CDR3 protein: CASSYGQGFRQPQHF

V gene: TRBV18
clone size: few
D gene: NA
J gene: TRBJ1-2
CDR3 DNA: TGTGCCAGCTCACCCAATATGGACTATGGCTACACCTTC
CDR3 protein: CASSPNMDYGYTF